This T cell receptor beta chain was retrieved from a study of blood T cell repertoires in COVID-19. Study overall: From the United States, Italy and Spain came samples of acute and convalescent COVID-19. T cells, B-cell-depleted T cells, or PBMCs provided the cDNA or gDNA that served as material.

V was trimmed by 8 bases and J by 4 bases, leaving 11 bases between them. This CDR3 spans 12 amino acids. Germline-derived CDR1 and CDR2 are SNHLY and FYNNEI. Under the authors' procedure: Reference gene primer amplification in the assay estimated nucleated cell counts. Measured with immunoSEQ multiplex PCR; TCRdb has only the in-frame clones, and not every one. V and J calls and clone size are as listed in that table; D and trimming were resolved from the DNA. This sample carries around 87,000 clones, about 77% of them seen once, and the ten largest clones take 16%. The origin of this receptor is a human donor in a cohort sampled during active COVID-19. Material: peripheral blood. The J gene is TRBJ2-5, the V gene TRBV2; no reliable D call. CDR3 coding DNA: TGTGCCAGCCGAGGTGATCTAGAGACCCAGTACTTC. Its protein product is CASRGDLETQYF.